The source of this TCR beta chain is a study of T-cell memory formation after mild COVID-19. Study findings and constraints: A second wave of clones peaked on day 37, and their SARS-CoV-2 specificity went unconfirmed. The appearance of some responding clones in pre-infection memory suggested that cross-reactive memory joined.

The V gene's germline CDR1 is ENHRY and CDR2 SYGVKD. V shed 4 bases and J shed 1 base, with 10 bases lying between them. This CDR3 spans 14 amino acids. Constant-segment primers served in 5'RACE that generated TCR alpha and TCR beta cDNA libraries bearing sample barcodes and UMIs. Each CDR3 protein gets one entry after TCRdb re-called the 5' RACE reads with MiXCR. The sample has more than 350,000 distinct CDR3 sequences; 21% are singletons. Points on this clonotype: Its specificity is unknown.

The chain couples TRBV10-3 to TRBJ1-1; maybe TRBD1 (6 bases). Material for sequencing was PBMCs or a T cell subset sorted from them (not recorded which). This clonotype was sampled from an adult woman who had mild COVID-19 (a few samples of this study predate the infection). Cell type and time point are not known. The CDR3 region has the DNA TGTGCCATCAGTGGGATGGGGGCGAACACTGAAGCTTTCTTT. Its translation: CAISGMGANTEAFF.